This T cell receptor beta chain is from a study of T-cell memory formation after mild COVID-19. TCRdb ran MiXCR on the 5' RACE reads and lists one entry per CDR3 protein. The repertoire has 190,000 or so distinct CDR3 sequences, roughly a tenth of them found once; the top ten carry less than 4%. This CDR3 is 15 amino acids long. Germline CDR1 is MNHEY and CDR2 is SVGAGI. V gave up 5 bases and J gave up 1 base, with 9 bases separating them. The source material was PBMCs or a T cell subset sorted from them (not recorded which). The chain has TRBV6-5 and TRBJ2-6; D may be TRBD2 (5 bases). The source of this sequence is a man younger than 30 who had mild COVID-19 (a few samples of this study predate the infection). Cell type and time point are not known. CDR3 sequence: CASSPRVSGANVLTF. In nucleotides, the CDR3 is TGTGCCAGCAGTCCGCGGGTTTCTGGGGCCAACGTCCTGACTTTC.